The text below deals with one T cell receptor beta chain. No antigen is known for it. Repertoires were generated with immunoSEQ multiplex PCR, while TCRdb's copy carries only in-frame clones and drops some. Here the sample spans around 15,000 clones, roughly 80% being singletons. This sample was included in a study of T cell repertoires in ileal Crohn's disease. Overall study: About half of patients got postoperative therapy: 11 thiopurines, around 19 anti-TNF. General study findings and limits: Clonality above 26.8% at surgery always came with endoscopic recurrence.

Trimming took 4 bases from V and 7 from J; bases not matched to a gene: 22. Looked up from germline, CDR1 is SGHTA and CDR2 is FQGNSA. The CDR3 has 19 amino acids. The receptor's source is an adult with Crohn's disease. Sequenced sample: ileal tissue. The chain is built from TRBV7-2 and TRBJ1-5; the match to TRBD1 covers 7 bases. The CDR3 DNA reads as TGTGCCAGCAGCTCTTACCTCCGGTGGGCCGACAGGGCTGGGCAGCCCCAGCATTTT. It encodes CASSSYLRWADRAGQPQHF. Variable domain in full (rest from reference TRBV7-2 and TRBJ1-5): GAGVSQSPSNKVTEKGKDVELRCDPISGHTALYWYRQSLGQGLEFLIYFQGNSAPDKSGLPSDRFSAERTGGSVSTLTIQRTQQEDSAVYLCASSSYLRWADRAGQPQHFGDGTRLSIL.